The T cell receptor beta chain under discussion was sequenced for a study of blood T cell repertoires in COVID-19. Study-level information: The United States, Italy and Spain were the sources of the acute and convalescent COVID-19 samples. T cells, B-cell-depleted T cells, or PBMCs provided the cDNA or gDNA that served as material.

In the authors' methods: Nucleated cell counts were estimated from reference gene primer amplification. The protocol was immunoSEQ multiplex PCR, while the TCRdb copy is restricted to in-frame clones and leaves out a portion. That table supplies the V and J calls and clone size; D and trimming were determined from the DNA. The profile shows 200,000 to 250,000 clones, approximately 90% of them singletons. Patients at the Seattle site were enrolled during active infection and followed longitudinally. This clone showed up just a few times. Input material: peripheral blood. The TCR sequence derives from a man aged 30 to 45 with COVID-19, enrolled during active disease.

The CDR3 DNA is TGTGCCAGCAGCTTAGCGAGAGGGGGAACCGAAGCTTTCTTT. Translation gives CASSLARGGTEAFF. The chain employs TRBV7-2 and TRBJ1-1; tentatively, D is TRBD1 (6 bases). The germline CDR1 and CDR2 sequences are SGHTA and FQGNSA. CDR3 length: 14 amino acids. V lost 0 bases to trimming and J lost 8 bases, with 13 bases between them.